The next 32 T cell receptor beta chains were all read from a single sample in a study of T cell repertoires in cytomegalovirus infection. MiXCR, run by TCRdb on the reads, gives a single entry per CDR3 protein. The sample has 700,000 to 900,000 distinct CDR3 sequences; 25% to 30% are singletons. These receptors' targets are unknown. This material consisted of cultured CD8+ T cells from PBMCs, taken from culture after CMV antigen stimulation. These receptors came from a human donor in good health (CMV status not recorded). Some clones in this sample may be carry-over from other donors' samples.

This clonotype was seen ten or more times. The rearrangement links TRBV12-3 or TRBV12-4 to TRBJ2-1; TRBD2 matches at 11 bases. The CDR3 runs to 14 residues. The J segment lost 5 bases and the V segment lost 8 bases, leaving 5 bases of the junction unmatched. CDR3 DNA: TGTGCCAGCTCCCCACTAGCGGGAGACAATGAGCAGTTCTTC. Protein sequence: CASSPLAGDNEQFF.

This clonotype was recorded many times. J is TRBJ2-3 and V is TRBV15; 8 bases match TRBD2. The germline gives CDR1 LNHNV, CDR2 YYDKDF (reference sequence). The CDR3 has 15 amino acids. The junction had 4 bases not matched to a gene; V was cut back by 2 bases and J by 3 bases. In DNA, the CDR3 is TGTGCCACCAGCAGAAGGCGGGGGGCTACAGATACGCAGTATTTT. The encoded protein is CATSRRRGATDTQYF.

This clonotype was counted a few times. The chain recombines TRBV27 with TRBJ1-6; possible D gene TRBD1, 5 bases. Germline V gene sequence: CDR1 MNHEY, CDR2 SMNVEV (reference sequence). With 6 bases removed from V and 7 bases from J, the gap between germline ends came to 16 bases. The CDR3 is made up of 15 amino acids. The CDR3 region is CASSPVSPGNSPLHF. The CDR3, as DNA: TGTGCCAGCAGCCCAGTCTCTCCAGGGAATTCACCCCTCCACTTT.

The chain combines TRBV29-1 with TRBJ2-7; 9 nucleotides match TRBD1. J was trimmed by 2 bases and V by 4 bases; bases with no gene match: 12. Per the germline V gene, CDR1 is SQVTM and CDR2 is ANQGSEA. The CDR3 sequence is 16 residues long. The DNA for the CDR3 is TGCAGCGTTGTGGGCGATAGGACAGGGGTCCCCTACGAGCAGTACTTC. It specifies CSVVGDRTGVPYEQYF.

This chain connects TRBV19 to TRBJ1-2, with unresolved D. This CDR3 is built from 15 residues. V lost 5 bases and J lost 2, with 15 bases in between. Germline CDR1 reads LNHDA; CDR2 reads SQIVND (reference sequence). CDR3 amino acids: CASSRTAGVNYGYTF. The CDR3 DNA is TGTGCCAGTAGTCGGACTGCTGGGGTAAACTATGGCTACACCTTC.

This clonotype was counted between two and nine times. The chain carries TRBV7-6 and TRBJ1-5, with TRBD1 matching 8 bases. This CDR3 contains 14 residues. Looked up from germline, CDR1 is SGHVS and CDR2 is FNYEAQ. The V gene end was trimmed by 5 bases and the J gene end by 7 bases; junction bases not matched to a gene: 7. This chain's CDR3 is CASSPIGTGQPQHF. In nucleotides, the CDR3 is TGTGCCAGCAGCCCTATCGGGACAGGACAGCCCCAGCATTTT.

The chain couples TRBV29-1 to TRBJ2-6; D gene uncertain. CDR3 length equals 12 residues. Germline V gene sequence: CDR1 SQVTM, CDR2 ANQGSEA. V was clipped by 7 bases and J by 0 bases, with 4 bases between them. CDR3 sequence: CSAFSGANVLTF. The CDR3, as DNA: TGCAGCGCTTTCTCTGGGGCCAACGTCCTGACTTTC. Supplemented by reference TRBV29-1 and TRBJ2-6, the full variable domain reads SAVISQKPSRDICQRGTSLTIQCQVDSQVTMMFWYRQQPGQSLTLIATANQGSEATYESGFVIDKFPISRPNLTFSTLTVSNMSPEDSSIYLCSAFSGANVLTFGAGSRLTVL.

The chain employs TRBV28 and TRBJ2-3, with TRBD2 matching over 10 bases. The CDR3 length is 16 residues. In germline, CDR1 is MDHEN, CDR2 SYDVKM. V was pared by 3 bases and J by 2 bases, with 5 bases of the junction left unmatched. The CDR3 reads CASSFIAGGNTDTQYF. The CDR3 region has the DNA TGTGCCAGCAGTTTTATAGCGGGGGGAAACACAGATACGCAGTATTTT.

The CDR3 here is CALTGERGVNTGELFF. CDR3 sequence (DNA): TGTGCCCTTACGGGGGAGCGGGGTGTGAACACCGGGGAGCTGTTTTTT. The chain carries TRBV2 and TRBJ2-2; 7 nucleotides line up with TRBD2. Germline V gene lookup returns CDR1 SNHLY and CDR2 FYNNEI. The V and J ends lost 11 bases and 1 base, in that order; junction bases with no gene match: 13. The CDR3 has 16 residues.

A few counts support this clonotype. This chain links TRBV6-2 or TRBV6-3 with TRBJ2-7; D is possibly TRBD1 (6 bases). The germline V and J ends were trimmed by 2 bases and 3 bases, with 17 bases remaining between them. The CDR3 runs to 16 residues. Germline CDR1 reads MNHEY; CDR2 reads SVGEGT. In DNA form, the CDR3 reads TGTGCCAGCAGTTACGCGTCGACAGGCATAGGCTACGAGCAGTACTTC. Translation gives CASSYASTGIGYEQYF.

This clonotype turned up a few times. This chain joins TRBV27 and TRBJ1-4; TRBD1 is a possible D gene (5 bases). Trimming took off 1 base at V and 8 bases at J, with 17 bases between the two ends. This CDR3 region has 16 residues. Looked up from germline, CDR1 is MNHEY and CDR2 is SMNVEV (reference sequence). CDR3 sequence: CASSLWGGAVEEKLFF. CDR3 nucleotides: TGTGCCAGCAGTTTATGGGGGGGAGCCGTAGAAGAAAAACTGTTTTTT.

J is TRBJ2-3 and V is TRBV12-3 or TRBV12-4; TRBD2 agrees at 11 bases. This CDR3 contains 17 residues. Losses at the gene ends were 6 bases for V and 0 bases for J; bases not matched to a gene: 8. The CDR3 region is CASSPSGGTFSTDTQYF. CDR3 coding DNA: TGTGCCAGCAGCCCTAGCGGGGGGACCTTTAGCACAGATACGCAGTATTTT.

This clonotype was seen only once. The CDR3: CASSQAQGAPGYTF. The CDR3 region has the DNA TGCGCCAGCAGCCAAGCCCAGGGGGCGCCTGGCTACACCTTC. The chain couples TRBV4-1 to TRBJ1-2, with 8 bases identical to TRBD1. The CDR3 is 14 residues long. Germline V gives CDR1 MGHRA, CDR2 YSYEKL. V was clipped by 1 base and J by 7 bases; unmatched bases: 5.

In this sample, this clonotype turned up a few times. V usage is TRBV25-1 and J usage is TRBJ2-3; 9 bases align to TRBD2. The germline V gene has CDR1 MGHDK and CDR2 SYGVNS. The V and J ends lost 1 base and 4 bases, in that order; junction bases with no gene match: 15. The CDR3 totals 19 residues. As DNA, the CDR3 is TGTGCCAGCAGTGAATCCCTTAACGAGGCTAGCGGGGCGGCAGATACGCAGTATTTT. Residues: CASSESLNEASGAADTQYF.

The chain links TRBV4-3 to TRBJ1-3, with D possibly being TRBD1 (5 bases). Between the trimmed V and J ends, which lost 0 bases and 0 bases, there was a span of 12 bases. Per germline, CDR1 LGHNA and CDR2 YSLEER. This CDR3 has 17 residues. Written as DNA, the CDR3 is TGCGCCAGCAGCCAAGACCGATCAGGGTCCTCTGGAAACACCATATATTTT. The encoded protein is CASSQDRSGSSGNTIYF.

V is TRBV23-1 and J is TRBJ1-2; D is possibly TRBD1 (5 bases). TRBV23-1 is an open reading frame whose function is uncertain. V was clipped by 6 bases and J by 3 bases, with 14 bases between them. This CDR3 spans 14 amino acids. The CDR3, as DNA: TGCGCCAGCAGACGGACCGGGACCGACTATGGCTACACCTTC. It codes for CASRRTGTDYGYTF.

This clonotype was observed many times. V is TRBV7-6 and J is TRBJ2-5; tentatively, D is TRBD1 (6 bases). V was cut by 3 bases and J by 3 bases, with 8 bases left in between. The CDR3 contains 13 residues. Per the germline V gene, CDR1 is SGHVS and CDR2 is FNYEAQ. CDR3 DNA: TGTGCCAGCAGCTTTGAGGGGGAAGAGACCCAGTACTTC. Protein sequence: CASSFEGEETQYF.

This clonotype was counted at least ten times. V usage is TRBV7-2 and J usage is TRBJ2-1, with a possible D match to TRBD2 (7 bases). CDR1 and CDR2 from the germline V gene are SGHTA and FQGNSA. V was shortened by 2 bases and J by 3 bases, with 26 bases between the two germline ends. This CDR3 region has 20 residues. The CDR3 DNA reads as TGTGCCAGCAGCTTAAGGGTCCGTCCGGCGGGGGCGCCGTTCTACAATGAGCAGTTCTTC. Its translation: CASSLRVRPAGAPFYNEQFF. The full variable domain, its missing parts supplied by reference TRBV7-2 and TRBJ2-1, is GAGVSQSPSNKVTEKGKDVELRCDPISGHTALYWYRQSLGQGLEFLIYFQGNSAPDKSGLPSDRFSAERTGGSVSTLTIQRTQQEDSAVYLCASSLRVRPAGAPFYNEQFFGPGTRLTVL.

V usage is TRBV7-2 and J usage is TRBJ1-2, with D unclear. The germline V gene has CDR1 SGHTA and CDR2 FQGNSA. Trimming cost V 0 bases and J 0 bases, with 11 bases left between them. The CDR3 is 16 residues long. CDR3 nucleotide sequence: TGTGCCAGCAGCTTAGCGCGGGCAGGCGCTAACTATGGCTACACCTTC. Protein product: CASSLARAGANYGYTF.

The chain is built from TRBV6-1 and TRBJ2-3; the D gene is possibly TRBD1 (5 bases). Germline loops: CDR1 MNHNS, CDR2 SASEGT. The CDR3 runs to 14 residues. Trimming removed 7 bases from V and 4 bases from J, with 15 bases in between. CDR3 DNA: TGTGCCAGCAACAGCCAGGGTAGAGCAGATACGCAGTATTTT. This gives the protein CASNSQGRADTQYF.

A few counts support this clonotype. J is TRBJ1-3 and V is TRBV6-1, with TRBD1 as a possible D gene (5 bases). This CDR3 is built from 20 residues. Germline V gene sequence: CDR1 MNHNS, CDR2 SASEGT. The germline V and J ends were trimmed by 10 bases and 3 bases, with 34 bases remaining between them. CDR3 sequence reads: CATKNTILGTEKGLGNTIYF. The DNA of the CDR3 is TGTGCCACCAAGAATACCATACTTGGGACCGAGAAAGGACTTGGAAACACCATATATTTT.

The chain employs TRBV5-4 and TRBJ2-5, with TRBD1 identical over 10 bases. CDR3 length: 17 residues. Looked up from germline, CDR1 is SGHNT and CDR2 is YYREEE (reference sequence). V shed 0 bases, J shed 3 bases, and the junction held 8 bases outside the gene matches. In DNA form, the CDR3 reads TGTGCCAGCAGCTTGGGTGGGACAGGGGAATGGGAAGAGACCCAGTACTTC. It yields the protein CASSLGGTGEWEETQYF.

This clonotype was detected only a few times. V usage is TRBV14 and J usage is TRBJ1-5; D not certain. The V gene lost 0 bases and the J gene lost 6 bases, with 6 bases spanning the gap. CDR1 and CDR2 from the germline V gene are SGHDN and FVKESK. The CDR3 runs 13 residues. The CDR3 nucleotides are TGTGCCAGCAGCCAAGATGCTTCTCAGCCCCAGCATTTT. Protein product: CASSQDASQPQHF. Full variable domain (remainder filled in from reference TRBV14 and TRBJ1-5): EAGVTQFPSHSVIEKGQTVTLRCDPISGHDNLYWYRRVMGKEIKFLLHFVKESKQDESGMPNNRFLAERTGGTYSTLKVQPAELEDSGVYFCASSQDASQPQHFGDGTRLSIL.

V is TRBV27 and J is TRBJ1-2, with D unclear. V dropped 5 bases and J dropped 3 bases, with 16 bases sitting between them. The length of the CDR3 is 15 residues. Germline lookup yields CDR1 MNHEY and CDR2 SMNVEV (reference sequence). The CDR3: CASSSRGPFHYGYTF. The CDR3 nucleotides read TGTGCCAGCAGTAGCCGAGGCCCATTTCACTATGGCTACACCTTC.

The chain combines TRBV6-5 with TRBJ2-1; D is undetermined. The CDR3 runs 14 residues. Per the germline V gene, CDR1 is MNHEY and CDR2 is SVGAGI. V dropped 2 bases and J dropped 4 bases, with 9 bases sitting between them. CDR3 in amino acids: CASSYQSQYNEQFF. As DNA, the CDR3 is TGTGCCAGCAGTTACCAGAGCCAGTACAATGAGCAGTTCTTC.

About this clonotype itself: The junction and the germline gene differ at one end; a read error may be behind it. The chain employs TRBV7-8 and TRBJ2-1; 12 nucleotides line up with TRBD2. The CDR3 runs 12 residues. CDR1 SGHVS and CDR2 FQNEAQ come from the germline V gene. The CDR3 region is CASSLRTSGENF. The CDR3 DNA follows: TGTGCCAGCAGCCTAAGGACTAGCGGGGAAAACTTC.

A note on this clonotype: With a much larger clone just one base away, this may be a read error. The chain combines TRBV7-8 with TRBJ2-3; TRBD2 is a possible D gene (5 bases). Germline lookup yields CDR1 SGHVS and CDR2 FQNEAQ. The CDR3 length is 16 residues. The CDR3 reads CACSLYFRGSTDTQYF. The CDR3 nucleotides are TGTGCCTGCAGCTTATATTTTCGGGGTAGCACAGATACGCAGTATTTT.

V is TRBV6-6 and J is TRBJ2-7; 10 positions match TRBD1. In germline, CDR1 is MNHNY, CDR2 SVGAGI (reference sequence). V shed 2 bases and J 5 bases; nucleotides not matched to a gene: 3. The length of the CDR3 is 14 residues. In DNA, the CDR3 is TGTGCCAGCAGTTACCCTGGGACAGGGGACGAGCAGTACGTC. Translated, it gives CASSYPGTGDEQYV.

This rearrangement joins TRBV7-6 to TRBJ1-1; D unclear. The CDR3 sequence is 13 residues long. CDR1 SGHVS and CDR2 FNYEAQ come from the germline V gene. Trimming took 1 base from V and 8 from J, leaving 11 bases between them. This chain's CDR3 is CASSLGRQEEAFF. CDR3 bases: TGTGCCAGCAGCTTAGGTAGGCAGGAAGAAGCTTTCTTT.

In its sample, this clonotype was seen a few times. The chain is built from TRBV7-9 and TRBJ1-2; D possibly corresponds to TRBD1 (5 bases). Germline V gives CDR1 SEHNR, CDR2 FQNEAQ (reference sequence). V shed 2 bases and J shed 3 bases, with 16 bases lying between them. The CDR3 loop spans 16 amino acids. The CDR3 nucleotides are TGTGCCAGCAGCTTACCCAGACAGACGGCGGACTATGGCTACACCTTC. Residues: CASSLPRQTADYGYTF.

This clonotype was seen a handful of times. The V call is TRBV9, the J call TRBJ2-1; D unresolved. CDR1 is SGDLS and CDR2 is YYNGEE in the germline V gene. The CDR3 is made up of 15 amino acids. The V end was cut by 1 base, the J end by 5 bases, with 13 bases between. The CDR3 is CASSVTYAAHNEQFF. The CDR3 DNA reads TGTGCCAGCAGCGTAACATACGCCGCGCACAATGAGCAGTTCTTC. Full variable domain (outside the CDR3, taken from reference TRBV9 and TRBJ2-1): DSGVTQTPKHLITATGQRVTLRCSPRSGDLSVYWYQQSLDQGLQFLIQYYNGEERAKGNILERFSAQQFPDLHSELNLSSLELGDSALYFCASSVTYAAHNEQFFGPGTRLTVL.

CDR3 in amino acids: CASSIHLNTGELFF. The CDR3 DNA follows: TGTGCCAGTAGTATCCATTTGAACACCGGGGAGCTGTTTTTT. The V and J genes are TRBV19 and TRBJ2-2; unclear D gene. V was clipped by 3 bases and J by 1 base, with 6 bases between them. Germline assignment: CDR1 LNHDA and CDR2 SQIVND (reference sequence). This CDR3 is 14 amino acids long. Full variable domain (missing parts from reference TRBV19 and TRBJ2-2): DGGITQSPKYLFRKEGQNVTLSCEQNLNHDAMYWYRQDPGQGLRLIYYSQIVNDFQKGDIAEGYSVSREKKESFPLTVTSAQKNPTAFYLCASSIHLNTGELFFGEGSRLTVL.